The following is a TCR beta chain sequence with its context. This clone was seen once. Its antigen remains undetermined. The sample holds no much larger clone one base away, and base qualities are not on file. Library preparation was by the immunoSEQ multiplex PCR assay. The immuneACCESS repertoire file appears here via TCRdb, limited to in-frame rearrangements. These files lack a portion of the clones; in checked studies, under half of the deficit traces to unresolved V genes, and the cause of the others is not known. Here the sample has roughly 87,000 clones; 85% to 95% occur a single time. Roughly 0.24% of the sample rests with the top ten. CDR1 and CDR2 were assigned from the germline V gene as SGHVS and FQNEAQ. Deletion took 5 bases off V and 1 base off J, with a span of 8 bases between the germline ends. Counted from cysteine to phenylalanine, this CDR3 has 13 amino acids. The kept DNA is CDR3 alone, 39 bases in frame from the first base.

This sample is part of a study of technical replicates of blood from several donors (dated by TCRdb to 2015 to 2018). The sequencing input was T cells isolated from PBMCs. This clonotype originated in a human donor in good health. The chain employs TRBV7-8 and TRBJ1-2; the D gene cannot be resolved reliably. The DNA is TGTGCCAGCAGCATACATCTTAACTATGGCTACACCTTC. The translation is CASSIHLNYGYTF.